These T cell receptor beta chains were read from a single sample in a study of blood T cell repertoires in COVID-19. Profiled with immunoSEQ multiplex PCR; TCRdb holds only in-frame clones, not every one. The sample lists 97,000 or so clones, more than 85% occurring once. Sample: peripheral blood. These receptors were obtained from a man aged 18 to 29 with acute or convalescent COVID-19. Each CDR3 is given with its conserved first and last residue. A D gene is named only where the DNA matches it firmly.

CDR3 protein: CASSLEGTGGYEQYF
D gene: TRBD1
V gene: TRBV5-1
J gene: TRBJ2-7

CDR3 protein: CASSHSQGVGGYTF
D gene: TRBD1
V gene: TRBV5-6
J gene: TRBJ1-2

CDR3 protein: CASSQGTGSNTEAFF
D gene: NA
V gene: TRBV3-1/TRBV3-2
J gene: TRBJ1-1

CDR3 protein: CASSREASYGNTIYF
D gene: NA
V gene: TRBV7-7
J gene: TRBJ1-3

CDR3 protein: CASSPARSGSVDGQYF
D gene: TRBD2
V gene: TRBV18
J gene: TRBJ2-3

CDR3 protein: CASSAKGAERNQPQHF
D gene: TRBD1
V gene: TRBV6-1
J gene: TRBJ1-5

CDR3 protein: CASSGRQSTDTEAFF
D gene: NA
V gene: TRBV9
J gene: TRBJ1-1

CDR3 protein: CASSRDTSIGYTF
D gene: NA
V gene: TRBV7-9
J gene: TRBJ1-2

CDR3 protein: CASSLDSGKADTQYF
D gene: TRBD2
V gene: TRBV11-2
J gene: TRBJ2-3

CDR3 protein: CASSSGQGLSYEQYF
D gene: TRBD1
V gene: TRBV7-6
J gene: TRBJ2-7

CDR3 protein: CASRPQGTAYEQYF
D gene: NA
V gene: TRBV23-1
J gene: TRBJ2-7

CDR3 protein: CASRGQGGNTIYF
D gene: TRBD1
V gene: TRBV12-3/TRBV12-4
J gene: TRBJ1-3

CDR3 protein: CASSPSGGTDTQYF
D gene: NA
V gene: TRBV9
J gene: TRBJ2-3

CDR3 protein: CASSQGSSGNTIYF
D gene: NA
V gene: TRBV3-1/TRBV3-2
J gene: TRBJ1-3

CDR3 protein: CSGRQGTGVNTEAFF
D gene: TRBD1
V gene: TRBV29-1
J gene: TRBJ1-1

CDR3 protein: CATSDLTTLNTEAFF
D gene: NA
V gene: TRBV24-1
J gene: TRBJ1-1

CDR3 protein: CASSYTQGLHTEAFF
D gene: NA
V gene: TRBV6-6
J gene: TRBJ1-1

CDR3 protein: CASSLSQGYEAFF
D gene: NA
V gene: TRBV7-9
J gene: TRBJ1-1

CDR3 protein: CASSQDPGLGYTF
D gene: NA
V gene: TRBV3-1/TRBV3-2
J gene: TRBJ1-2

CDR3 protein: CASSFTSGNEQYF
D gene: TRBD2
V gene: TRBV5-4
J gene: TRBJ2-7